This T cell receptor (beta chain) was retrieved from a study of blood T cell repertoires in COVID-19 (dated by TCRdb to between 2020 and 2021). Regarding the research as a whole: Samples covering the acute and convalescent phases of COVID-19 were provided by collaborators in the United States, Italy and Spain. The material from the prospective study consisted of cDNA or gDNA derived from T cells, B-cell-depleted T cells, or PBMCs. Subjects who had been exposed to COVID-19, were actively infected with it, or had recovered from it provided the deeply sampled blood TCRbeta repertoires that made up the dataset. The repertoires were released in a freely available public database intended as a resource for research on the immune response to SARS-CoV-2. Samples came from the ongoing ImmuneRACE study (first 160 participants) plus 1,254 subjects from 6 global collaborators. Sample metadata almost always included a de-identified subject ID, COVID-19 status, age in years and sex. Where available, HLA class I and class II types were taken from metadata supplied by the sample provider and were not determined by assay-based typing. Points the paper makes about the study in general: Clinical and demographic metadata were provided uncurated, with the amount varying by source and participant.

The collaborating institutions used their own protocols to collect whole blood in K2EDTA tubes. Collaborator samples were shipped for TCRbeta analysis as frozen whole blood, isolated PBMCs, or DNA extracted from either sample type. TCRbeta CDR3 regions were amplified from genomic DNA using the immunoSEQ Assay, a bias-controlled multiplex PCR. The original pipeline was this. Within the assay, amplification of reference gene primers was used to estimate how many nucleated cells each sample contained. To quantify the absolute abundance of each unique TCRbeta CDR3 rearrangement, sequence reads were collapsed and filtered. For each sample, productive Simpson clonality was calculated as the square root of Simpson's diversity index over productive rearrangements. Sourced from immuneACCESS, this table was stored by TCRdb with only in-frame sequences that have V and J called. A share of the clones is absent; for the studies checked, an unresolved V gene accounts for under half, and the remainder has no known explanation. The D gene and trimming were derived from the DNA, and the V and J assignments and clone size from that table. The sample table holds tens of thousands of clones, of which approximately 81% were seen once. The top ten clones comprise 14% of the sample.

This clone appeared a single time. Its cognate antigen has yet to be identified. Nothing much larger sits one base from this clone, and base qualities are not available. The CDR3 runs 13 residues from the cysteine to the valine. Of all the DNA, just the CDR3 is kept, 39 bases in frame from base 1. Reading the germline V gene (reference sequence) gives CDR1 SEHNR and CDR2 FQNEAQ. Deletion took 2 bases off V and 3 bases off J, with a span of 8 bases between the germline ends. The sequencing sample was made of peripheral blood. The chain employs TRBV7-9 and TRBJ2-7, with TRBD1 tentatively as D gene (5 bases match). This receptor was identified in a woman aged 65 to 85 with acute or convalescent COVID-19. The CDR3 region has the sequence CASSLQGYYEQYV. At the DNA level, the sequence is TGTGCCAGCAGCTTACAGGGTTACTACGAGCAGTACGTC.